Below, 27 T cell receptor beta chains from the same sample are listed, as sequenced in a study of blood T cell repertoires in COVID-19. Produced via immunoSEQ multiplex PCR; TCRdb's table is partial and in-frame only. Of hundreds of thousands of clones in the sample, 86% were seen once. Sequenced material: PBMCs or T cells enriched from blood (not recorded which). The receptor set was obtained from a woman aged 45-59 years who had recovered from COVID-19.

The rearrangement links TRBV6-4 to TRBJ2-1, with 7 bases lining up with TRBD1. V gave up 2 bases and J gave up 7 bases; unmatched junction bases: 2. Germline assignment: CDR1 MRHNA and CDR2 SNTAGT. The CDR3 length is 13 residues. DNA of the CDR3: TGTGCCAGCAGTGACGAACAGGGGAATGAGCAGTTCTTC. Its translation is CASSDEQGNEQFF.

This chain joins TRBV6-2 or TRBV6-3 and TRBJ1-2; 7 bases agree with TRBD1. Germline V gene lookup returns CDR1 MNHEY and CDR2 SVGEGT. The CDR3 length is 13 residues. V shed 4 bases, J shed 5 bases, and the junction held 4 bases outside the gene matches. This CDR3 reads CASSSTGPYGYTF. Written as DNA, the CDR3 is TGTGCCAGCAGTTCGACAGGGCCATATGGCTACACCTTC.

The V call is TRBV4-1, the J call TRBJ1-1; D unclear. Per the germline V gene, CDR1 is MGHRA and CDR2 is YSYEKL. The CDR3 consists of 15 residues. V dropped 10 bases and J dropped 0 bases, with 18 bases sitting between them. This CDR3 reads CATNYGTEMNTEAFF. As DNA, the CDR3 is TGCGCCACAAACTACGGAACGGAGATGAACACTGAAGCTTTCTTT.

This chain joins TRBV4-3 and TRBJ2-3, with D perhaps TRBD2 (6 bases). Germline CDR1 reads LGHNA; CDR2 reads YSLEER. V was shortened by 3 bases and J by 1 base, with 14 bases between the two germline ends. The CDR3 contains 16 residues. The CDR3 region has the DNA TGCGCCAGCAGCCAGGGGCTCGGCGGGGGCACAGATACGCAGTATTTT. Translation: CASSQGLGGGTDTQYF.

This chain joins TRBV21-1 and TRBJ2-1; TRBD1, as called in the table, went unchecked against the DNA. TRBV21-1 constitutes a pseudogene. CDR3 length equals 17 residues. The CDR3 DNA reads TGTGCCAGCAGCAGAGGACAACGGTTTAGCTCCTACAATGAGCAGTTCTTC. Its translation is CASSRGQRFSSYNEQFF.

J is TRBJ1-5 and V is TRBV13, with a possible D match to TRBD1 (6 bases). Germline loops: CDR1 PRHDT, CDR2 FYEKMQ (reference sequence). Trimming stripped 4 bases from V and 3 bases from J, with 10 bases between. There are 14 residues in the CDR3. CDR3 sequence: CASSSGHYNQPQHF. DNA for the CDR3: TGTGCCAGCAGCTCGGGACATTACAATCAGCCCCAGCATTTT.

The CDR3 DNA reads TGTGCCAGCAGCTTGAGCGGGAGGTGGAGCACTGAAGCTTTCTTT. Translated, it gives CASSLSGRWSTEAFF. The chain couples TRBV5-5 to TRBJ1-1; D is ambiguous. Trimming took 1 base from V and 4 from J, leaving 14 bases between them. CDR3 length: 15 residues. The germline gives CDR1 SGHKS, CDR2 YYEKEE (reference sequence).

The CDR3 coding sequence is TGTGCCAGCAGCTGGCCCGGGAGTAATTCACCCCTCCACTTT. Amino acid sequence: CASSWPGSNSPLHF. The chain combines TRBV5-5 with TRBJ1-6; D is uncertain. Trimming cost V 3 bases and J 6 bases, with 10 bases left between them. Germline lookup yields CDR1 SGHKS and CDR2 YYEKEE (reference sequence). There are 14 residues in the CDR3.

The CDR3 loop reads CASSLATGGAGAIYEQYF. The CDR3, as DNA: TGTGCCAGCAGCTTAGCGACCGGTGGAGCGGGGGCAATTTACGAGCAGTACTTC. The chain uses TRBV7-2 and TRBJ2-7; 8 positions match TRBD2. The V gene end was trimmed by 0 bases and the J gene end by 4 bases; junction bases not matched to a gene: 14. Germline V gene data show CDR1 as SGHTA and CDR2 as FQGNSA. The CDR3 is 18 residues long.

This rearrangement joins TRBV4-3 to TRBJ1-3; D not resolved. Germline CDR1 LGHNA, CDR2 YSLEER. CDR3 length: 15 residues. The V end was cut by 1 base, the J end by 0 bases, with 7 bases between. The CDR3 nucleotides read TGCGCCAGCAGCCAAGCAGCGCTCTCTGGAAACACCATATATTTT. It yields the protein CASSQAALSGNTIYF.

The chain links TRBV19 to TRBJ2-6, with 11 bases lining up with TRBD1. V shed 3 bases, J shed 1 base, and the junction held 2 bases outside the gene matches. The CDR3 is 17 amino acids. The germline V gene has CDR1 LNHDA and CDR2 SQIVND (reference sequence). CDR3 sequence reads: CASSIGQGASGANVLTF. As DNA, the CDR3 is TGTGCCAGTAGTATCGGACAGGGGGCGTCTGGGGCCAACGTCCTGACTTTC.

The gene calls are TRBV6-5 and TRBJ1-2; 7 nucleotides match TRBD1. The CDR3 covers 14 residues. Trimming took 7 bases from V and 8 from J; bases not matched to a gene: 13. Germline values: CDR1 MNHEY, CDR2 SVGAGI. The chain's CDR3 is CASTGGQRKRGYTF. Here the CDR3 DNA reads TGTGCCAGCACCGGGGGACAGCGAAAAAGGGGCTACACCTTC.

Here the CDR3 DNA reads TGTGCCAGCAGTCCGTCGACAGGCAGGACCCAGCATTTT. Protein sequence: CASSPSTGRTQHF. V is TRBV6-5 and J is TRBJ1-5; perhaps TRBD1 as D (6 bases). The ends were cut back, 5 bases at V and 11 bases at J, with 16 bases in the middle. Germline V gene lookup returns CDR1 MNHEY and CDR2 SVGAGI. This CDR3 comprises 13 residues.

In this sample, this clone turned up once. The chain carries TRBV27 and TRBJ1-2; possibly TRBD1 for D (5 bases). V dropped 3 bases and J dropped 2 bases, with 16 bases sitting between them. The CDR3 has 16 residues. Germline values: CDR1 MNHEY, CDR2 SMNVEV (reference sequence). CDR3 protein: CASSFMMGGGNYGYTF. DNA for the CDR3: TGTGCCAGCAGTTTTATGATGGGGGGAGGGAACTATGGCTACACCTTC.

The V and J genes are TRBV5-4 and TRBJ2-7, with 11 bases aligning to TRBD2. Trimming removed 0 bases from V and 9 bases from J; junction bases left unmatched: 8. From germline, CDR1 is SGHNT and CDR2 YYREEE (reference sequence). CDR3 length: 15 residues. CDR3 nucleotides: TGTGCCAGCAGCTTGGCGGGACTAGCGGTAAACGGGCAGTACTTC. Its protein product is CASSLAGLAVNGQYF.

The chain joins TRBV4-2 to TRBJ2-1; tentatively, D is TRBD2 (6 bases). Trimming left V 0 bases short and J 2 bases short, with 14 bases between. The CDR3 is 17 amino acids. The germline V gene has CDR1 LGHNA and CDR2 YNFKEQ. For the CDR3, the DNA is TGTGCCAGCAGCCAAGATGGCGTAGCGGCTACCTACAATGAGCAGTTCTTC. It translates to CASSQDGVAATYNEQFF.

The V and J genes are TRBV14 and TRBJ1-6; a weak D match, TRBD1 (6 bases). CDR1 and CDR2 from the germline V gene are SGHDN and FVKESK. Trimming left V 0 bases short and J 9 bases short, with 12 bases between. The CDR3 is made up of 15 amino acids. CDR3 sequence reads: CASSQDRGLGSPLHF. The DNA for the CDR3 is TGTGCCAGCAGCCAAGACAGGGGCTTGGGTTCACCCCTCCACTTT.

J is TRBJ2-7 and V is TRBV4-1, with TRBD2 identical over 8 bases. Germline assignment: CDR1 MGHRA and CDR2 YSYEKL. The CDR3 length is 15 residues. V shed 4 bases, J shed 5 bases, and the junction held 10 bases outside the gene matches. CDR3 nucleotides: TGCGCCAGCAGCCGTCCCAGCGGGAGTCCCCACGAGCAGTACTTC. Translation gives CASSRPSGSPHEQYF.

This chain uses TRBV11-3 with TRBJ2-5; TRBD1 agrees at 8 bases. This CDR3 spans 16 amino acids. Unmatched junction bases numbered 16, after V lost 8 bases and J lost 5 bases. Germline CDR1 is SGHNT and CDR2 is YENEEA. This chain's CDR3 is CASATGEVLRTETQYF. The DNA for the CDR3 is TGTGCCAGCGCGACAGGGGAAGTACTCCGGACGGAGACCCAGTACTTC.

The chain carries TRBV5-8 and TRBJ2-7; 9 bases align to TRBD1. The CDR3 spans 13 residues. With 2 bases clipped from V and 6 bases from J, the junction kept 3 bases outside the gene matches. Germline values: CDR1 SGHTS, CDR2 YDEGEE. The CDR3 reads CASSLRDRVEQYF. The CDR3 DNA is TGTGCCAGCAGCTTACGGGACAGGGTCGAGCAGTACTTC.

The rearrangement links TRBV7-8 to TRBJ2-5, with 11 positions matching TRBD2. This CDR3 contains 16 residues. Germline V gene lookup returns CDR1 SGHVS and CDR2 FQNEAQ. The trim removed 0 bases at V and 5 bases at J, leaving 5 bases unmatched. The CDR3 DNA is TGTGCCAGCAGCTTAGCCATAGCGGGGGGGCCGGAGACCCAGTACTTC. Translated: CASSLAIAGGPETQYF.

This clone has only one observation. This rearrangement joins TRBV27 to TRBJ1-3; no firm D call. V was cut by 6 bases and J by 3 bases, with 15 bases left in between. The length of the CDR3 is 15 residues. Germline CDR1 MNHEY, CDR2 SMNVEV (reference sequence). The CDR3 protein is CASREVGRGGNTIYF. DNA for the CDR3: TGTGCCAGCAGGGAAGTTGGTCGCGGTGGAAACACCATATATTTT.

This clone was recorded once. This rearrangement joins TRBV7-2 to TRBJ2-1, with 8 bases aligning to TRBD1. The CDR3 is made up of 17 amino acids. V gave up 3 bases and J gave up 0 bases; unmatched junction bases: 7. Germline CDR1 reads SGHTA; CDR2 reads FQGNSA. CDR3: CASSFPRTGPSYNEQFF. The DNA for the CDR3 is TGTGCCAGCAGCTTCCCGAGGACAGGGCCCTCCTACAATGAGCAGTTCTTC.

The chain recombines TRBV12-3 or TRBV12-4 with TRBJ1-1; D is uncertain. This CDR3 has 11 amino acids. Trimming cost V 2 bases and J 8 bases, with 6 bases left between them. In DNA, the CDR3 is TGTGCCAGCAGTTTACAGGCAGAAGCTTTCTTT. Amino acids: CASSLQAEAFF.

V and J are TRBV19 and TRBJ2-2; TRBD1 agrees at 9 bases. The CDR3 is 15 residues long. CDR1 and CDR2 (germline): LNHDA, SQIVND (reference sequence). Losses at the gene ends were 5 bases for V and 5 bases for J; bases not matched to a gene: 6. The CDR3 reads CASSLRTGATGELFF. Here the CDR3 DNA reads TGTGCCAGTAGTCTTCGGACAGGGGCGACCGGGGAGCTGTTTTTT.

This clone was picked up a small number of times. This chain connects TRBV6-2 or TRBV6-3 to TRBJ2-1, with TRBD2 matching over 10 bases. Trimming at V came to 2 bases and at J to 4 bases, leaving 5 bases not matched to a gene. The CDR3 loop spans 16 amino acids. Germline V gene lookup returns CDR1 MNHEY and CDR2 SVGEGT. Here the CDR3 reads CASSYPSSGSYNEQFF. The CDR3 DNA is TGTGCCAGCAGTTACCCATCTAGCGGGAGTTACAATGAGCAGTTCTTC.

This chain links TRBV6-6 with TRBJ2-5; 7 bases fit TRBD2. After removal of 0 bases from V and 7 bases from J, the junction contained 5 bases not matched to a gene. Germline assignment: CDR1 MNHNY and CDR2 SVGAGI (reference sequence). This CDR3 region has 14 residues. CDR3 nucleotide sequence: TGTGCCAGCAGTTACTCCCTGGGCGGGGGGACCCAGTACTTC. It is translated as CASSYSLGGGTQYF.